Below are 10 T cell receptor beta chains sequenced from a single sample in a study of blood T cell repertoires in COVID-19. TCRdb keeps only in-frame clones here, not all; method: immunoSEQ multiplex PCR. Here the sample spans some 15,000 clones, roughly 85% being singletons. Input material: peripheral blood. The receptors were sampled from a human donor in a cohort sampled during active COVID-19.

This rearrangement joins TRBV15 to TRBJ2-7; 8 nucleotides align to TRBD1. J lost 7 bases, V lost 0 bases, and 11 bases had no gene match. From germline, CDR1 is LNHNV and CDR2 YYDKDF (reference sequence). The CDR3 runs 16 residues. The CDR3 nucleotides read TGTGCCACCAGCAGAGATGAAGAGACAGGGGCGAGGGAGCAGTACTTC. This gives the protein CATSRDEETGAREQYF.

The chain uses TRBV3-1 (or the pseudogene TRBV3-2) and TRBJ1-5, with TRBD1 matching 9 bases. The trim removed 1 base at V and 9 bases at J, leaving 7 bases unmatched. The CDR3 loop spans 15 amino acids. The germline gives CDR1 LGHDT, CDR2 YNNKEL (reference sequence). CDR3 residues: CASSQATGGAGPQHF. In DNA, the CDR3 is TGTGCCAGCAGCCAAGCCACAGGGGGCGCCGGGCCCCAGCATTTT.

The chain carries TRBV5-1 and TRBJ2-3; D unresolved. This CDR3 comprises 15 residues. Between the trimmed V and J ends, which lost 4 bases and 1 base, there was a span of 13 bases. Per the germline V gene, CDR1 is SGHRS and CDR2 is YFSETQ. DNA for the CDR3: TGCGCCAGCAGCCCTCCCTCCCCGGGCACAGATACGCAGTATTTT. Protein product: CASSPPSPGTDTQYF. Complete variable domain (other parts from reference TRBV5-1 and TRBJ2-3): KAGVTQTPRYLIKTRGQQVTLSCSPISGHRSVSWYQQTPGQGLQFLFEYFSETQRNKGNFPGRFSGRQFSNSRSEMNVSTLELGDSALYLCASSPPSPGTDTQYFGPGTRLTVL.

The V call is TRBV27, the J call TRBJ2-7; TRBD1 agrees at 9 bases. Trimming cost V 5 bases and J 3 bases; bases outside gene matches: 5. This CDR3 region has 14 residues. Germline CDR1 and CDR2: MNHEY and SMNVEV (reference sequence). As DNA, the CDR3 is TGTGCCAGCAGTGCGGGACAGGGTGGCTACGAGCAGTACTTC. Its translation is CASSAGQGGYEQYF.

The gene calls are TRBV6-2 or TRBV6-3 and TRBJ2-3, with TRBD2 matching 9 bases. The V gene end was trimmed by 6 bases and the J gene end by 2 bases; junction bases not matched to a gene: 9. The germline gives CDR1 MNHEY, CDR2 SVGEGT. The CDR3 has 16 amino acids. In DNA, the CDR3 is TGTGCCAGCAGGCCTCTAGCGGGGTTAGCCACAGATACGCAGTATTTT. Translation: CASRPLAGLATDTQYF.

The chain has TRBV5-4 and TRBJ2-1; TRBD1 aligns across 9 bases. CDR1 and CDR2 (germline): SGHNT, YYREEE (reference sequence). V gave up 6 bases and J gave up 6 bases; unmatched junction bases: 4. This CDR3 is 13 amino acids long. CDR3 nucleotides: TGTGCCAGCACTACGGACAGGGGCAATGAGCAGTTCTTC. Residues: CASTTDRGNEQFF.

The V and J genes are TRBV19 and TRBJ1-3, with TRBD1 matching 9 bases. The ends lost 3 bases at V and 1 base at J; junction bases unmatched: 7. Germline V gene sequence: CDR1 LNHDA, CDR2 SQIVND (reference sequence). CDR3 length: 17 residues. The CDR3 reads CASSIRRTGVSGNTIYF. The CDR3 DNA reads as TGTGCCAGTAGTATTCGGAGGACAGGGGTATCTGGAAACACCATATATTTT. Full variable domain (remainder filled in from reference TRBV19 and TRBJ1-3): DGGITQSPKYLFRKEGQNVTLSCEQNLNHDAMYWYRQDPGQGLRLIYYSQIVNDFQKGDIAEGYSVSREKKESFPLTVTSAQKNPTAFYLCASSIRRTGVSGNTIYFGEGSWLTVV.

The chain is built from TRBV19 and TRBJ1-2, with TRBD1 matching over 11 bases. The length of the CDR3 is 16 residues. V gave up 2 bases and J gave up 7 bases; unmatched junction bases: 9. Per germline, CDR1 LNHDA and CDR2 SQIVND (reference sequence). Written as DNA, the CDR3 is TGTGCCAGTAGTATAACTCGGACAGGGGGCGGAGTTGGCTACACCTTC. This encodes CASSITRTGGGVGYTF.

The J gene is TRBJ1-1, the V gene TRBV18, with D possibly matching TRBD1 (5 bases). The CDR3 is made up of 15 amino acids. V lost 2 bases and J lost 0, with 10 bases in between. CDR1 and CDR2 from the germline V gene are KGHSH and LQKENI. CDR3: CASSPTGQMNTEAFF. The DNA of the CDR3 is TGTGCCAGCTCACCAACCGGACAAATGAACACTGAAGCTTTCTTT.

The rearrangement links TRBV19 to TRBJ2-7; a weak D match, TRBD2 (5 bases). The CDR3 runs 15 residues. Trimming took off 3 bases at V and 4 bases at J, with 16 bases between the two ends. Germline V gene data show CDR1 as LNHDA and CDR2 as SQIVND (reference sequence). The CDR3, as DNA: TGTGCCAGTAGTATTAATGCGGGCGGTTCGTACGAGCAGTACTTC. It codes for CASSINAGGSYEQYF. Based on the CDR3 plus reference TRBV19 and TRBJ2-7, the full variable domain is DGGITQSPKYLFRKEGQNVTLSCEQNLNHDAMYWYRQDPGQGLRLIYYSQIVNDFQKGDIAEGYSVSREKKESFPLTVTSAQKNPTAFYLCASSINAGGSYEQYFGPGTRLTVT.